These T cell receptor beta chains were read from a single sample in a study of T cells expressing NK-cell markers. TCRdb processed the 5' RACE reads again and assigns one entry to each CDR3 protein, with no DNA. The sample yields some 150,000 distinct CDR3 sequences, of which the top ten take up 12%. Source material: blood T cells: a sorted CD56 or NKG2C T cell subset, CD4+ or CD8+ T cells, or bulk PBMC T cells (not recorded which). All receptors derive from a man between 18 and 35 years old in good health. Each CDR3 is given with its conserved first and last residue.

V	J	CDR3
TRBV19	TRBJ1-3	CASSGGGQDTIYF
TRBV5-1	TRBJ2-7	CASSGESNEQYF
TRBV29-1	TRBJ1-2	CSVELAPLRRGYTF
TRBV2	TRBJ2-2	CASSDPRENTGELFF
TRBV11-2	TRBJ2-4	CASSWEGPGRDF
TRBV7-2	TRBJ1-5	CASSTGTGFSNQPQHF
TRBV12-3/TRBV12-4	TRBJ2-5	CASSFLAGGAETQYF
TRBV11-2	TRBJ2-5	CASSPGTGDQETQYF
TRBV9	TRBJ1-1	CASSGGQGAEAFF
TRBV30	TRBJ2-1	CAWSRGLAGDYEQFF
TRBV5-4	TRBJ2-1	CASSLGAPQIYNEQFF
TRBV20-1	TRBJ2-1	CSLQGAGDEQFF
TRBV29-1	TRBJ1-1	CSVGVSGSTEAFF
TRBV5-6	TRBJ2-5	CASSLELQQETQYF
TRBV7-9	TRBJ1-2	CASSSGGDGYTF
TRBV12-3/TRBV12-4	TRBJ1-2	CASRTGDDYGYTF
TRBV13	TRBJ2-7	CASSLGLAVYEQYF
TRBV7-9	TRBJ2-3	CAGKRESTDTQYF
TRBV29-1	TRBJ1-4	CSVAMNEKLFF
TRBV15	TRBJ2-1	CATSRDENNEQFF
TRBV9	TRBJ2-1	CASSVGGGRLFSYNEQFF
TRBV7-2	TRBJ2-2	CASNPSGTTGELFF
TRBV5-6	TRBJ1-3	CASSLAPGRGNTIYF
TRBV2	TRBJ2-1	CASSLAEEQFF
TRBV12-3/TRBV12-4	TRBJ2-3	CASLGRASTDTQYF
TRBV19	TRBJ2-3	CASSFYSADTQYF
TRBV5-1	TRBJ2-1	CASSPGQGNSEFF